This TCR beta chain was sequenced in a study of cytomegalovirus exposure and HLA in healthy donors. Findings of the study overall: A classifier reportedly called cytomegalovirus status with high sensitivity and specificity. The authors enumerated roughly 180 TCR beta chains as linked to cytomegalovirus. Rare TCR sequences predominated, though certain public TCRs were found in many donors.

Libraries were prepared by immunoSEQ multiplex PCR; TCRdb keeps only in-frame clonotypes and omits some of them. The data show 43,000 or so clones, about 93% seen once. Trimming cost V 4 bases and J 6 bases; bases outside gene matches: 6. This CDR3 has 15 residues. In germline, CDR1 is SGHDT, CDR2 YYEEEE. As to this clone: Its specificity is not known.

Separation from the approximately 720-subject first cohort characterized the approximately 120-subject validation cohort, to which the donors belonged. The source material was PBMCs. The chain combines TRBV5-6 with TRBJ2-1; 11 bases are a match to TRBD2. This TCR was sampled from a young man in good health and CMV-seronegative. DNA for the CDR3: TGTGCCAGCAGCCAAAGACTAGCGGGAAGCAATGAGCAGTTCTTC. This translates into CASSQRLAGSNEQFF. Using reference TRBV5-6 and TRBJ2-1 for the parts outside the CDR3, the full variable domain is DAGVTQSPTHLIKTRGQQVTLRCSPKSGHDTVSWYQQALGQGPQFIFQYYEEEERQRGNFPDRFSGHQFPNYSSELNVNALLLGDSALYLCASSQRLAGSNEQFFGPGTRLTVL.